This TCR beta chain was identified during a study of blood T cell repertoires in COVID-19. Germline V gives CDR1 MNHEY, CDR2 SVGAGI. The CDR3 length is 13 residues. Germline trimming cut 5 bases from V and 9 bases from J; bases unmatched to any gene: 6. Generated by immunoSEQ multiplex PCR, the TCRdb table keeps only in-frame clones and is missing some. The table records approximately 140,000 clones, roughly 80% of them present only once. The clonotype originates from a man aged 40-55 years with acute COVID-19. Sequences were obtained from PBMCs or T cells enriched from blood (not recorded which). The V gene is TRBV6-5, the J gene TRBJ1-3; 8 positions agree with TRBD1. CDR3 nucleotide sequence: TGTGCCAGCAGTCAGGACAGGGAAAGCACCATATATTTT. Protein sequence: CASSQDRESTIYF.